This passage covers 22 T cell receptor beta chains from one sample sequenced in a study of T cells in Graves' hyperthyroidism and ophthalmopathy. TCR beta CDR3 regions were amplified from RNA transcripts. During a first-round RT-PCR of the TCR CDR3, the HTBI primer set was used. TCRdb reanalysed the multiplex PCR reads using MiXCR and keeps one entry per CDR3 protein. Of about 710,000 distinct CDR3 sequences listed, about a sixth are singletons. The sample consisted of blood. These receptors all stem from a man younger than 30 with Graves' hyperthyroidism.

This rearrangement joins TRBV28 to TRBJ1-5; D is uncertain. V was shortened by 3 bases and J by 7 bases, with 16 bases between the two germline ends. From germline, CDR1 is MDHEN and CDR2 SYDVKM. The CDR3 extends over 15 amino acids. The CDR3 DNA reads TGTGCCAGCAGTTTTTTGAACTCGGGAGGACAGCCCCAGCATTTT. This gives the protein CASSFLNSGGQPQHF. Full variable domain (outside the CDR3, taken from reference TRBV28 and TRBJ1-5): DVKVTQSSRYLVKRTGEKVFLECVQDMDHENMFWYRQDPGLGLRLIYFSYDVKMKEKGDIPEGYSVSREKKERFSLILESASTNQTSMYLCASSFLNSGGQPQHFGDGTRLSIL.

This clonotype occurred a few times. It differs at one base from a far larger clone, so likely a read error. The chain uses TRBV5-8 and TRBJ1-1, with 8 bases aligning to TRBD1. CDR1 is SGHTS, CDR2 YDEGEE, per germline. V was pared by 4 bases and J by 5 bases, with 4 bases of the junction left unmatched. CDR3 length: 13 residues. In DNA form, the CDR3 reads TGTGCCAGCAGCCGGGACAGGAAAACTGAAGCTTTCTTT. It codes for CASSRDRKTEAFF.

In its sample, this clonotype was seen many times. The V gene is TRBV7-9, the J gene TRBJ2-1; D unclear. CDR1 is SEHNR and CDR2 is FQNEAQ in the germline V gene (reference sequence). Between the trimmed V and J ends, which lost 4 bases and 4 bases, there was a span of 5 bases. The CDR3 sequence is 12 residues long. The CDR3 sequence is CASSSRYNEQFF. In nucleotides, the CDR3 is TGTGCCAGCAGCTCCAGATACAATGAGCAGTTCTTC.

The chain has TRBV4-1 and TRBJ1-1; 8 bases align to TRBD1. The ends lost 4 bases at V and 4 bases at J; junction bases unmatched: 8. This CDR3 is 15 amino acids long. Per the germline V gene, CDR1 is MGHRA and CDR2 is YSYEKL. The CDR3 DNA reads TGCGCCAGCAGCCGATACAGGGGGGAGGGCACTGAAGCTTTCTTT. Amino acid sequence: CASSRYRGEGTEAFF.

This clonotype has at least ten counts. CDR3 bases: TGCAGTGCCAGAAGGGGTGGATACAATGAGCAGTTCTTC. It specifies CSARRGGYNEQFF. The chain combines TRBV20-1 with TRBJ2-1; tentatively, D is TRBD1 (5 bases). CDR1 and CDR2 (germline): DFQATT, SNEGSKA (reference sequence). Deletions cut 6 bases from V and 4 bases from J, with 13 bases between. This CDR3 contains 13 residues.

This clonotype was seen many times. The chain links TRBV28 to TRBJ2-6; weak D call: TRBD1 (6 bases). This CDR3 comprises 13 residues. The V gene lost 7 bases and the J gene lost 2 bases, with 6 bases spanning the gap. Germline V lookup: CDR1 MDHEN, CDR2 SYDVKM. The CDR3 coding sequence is TGTGCCAGCAAGGGGGCTGGGGCCAACGTCCTGACTTTC. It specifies CASKGAGANVLTF.

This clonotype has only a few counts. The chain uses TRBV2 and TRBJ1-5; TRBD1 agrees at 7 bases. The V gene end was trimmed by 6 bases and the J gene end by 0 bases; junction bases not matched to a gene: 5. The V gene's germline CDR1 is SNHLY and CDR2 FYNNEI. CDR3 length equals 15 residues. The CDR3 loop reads CASSRGRDSNQPQHF. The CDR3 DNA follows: TGTGCCAGCAGCAGGGGGAGGGATAGCAATCAGCCCCAGCATTTT. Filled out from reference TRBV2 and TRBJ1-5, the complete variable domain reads EPEVTQTPSHQVTQMGQEVILRCVPISNHLYFYWYRQILGQKVEFLVSFYNNEISEKSEIFDDQFSVERPDGSNFTLKIRSTKLEDSAMYFCASSRGRDSNQPQHFGDGTRLSIL.

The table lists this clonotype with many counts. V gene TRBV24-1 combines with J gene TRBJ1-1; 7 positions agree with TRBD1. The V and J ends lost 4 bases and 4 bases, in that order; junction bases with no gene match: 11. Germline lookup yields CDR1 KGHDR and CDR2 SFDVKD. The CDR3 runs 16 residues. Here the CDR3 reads CATSDGVEGAGTEAFF. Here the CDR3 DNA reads TGTGCCACCAGTGACGGGGTCGAGGGGGCGGGCACTGAAGCTTTCTTT.

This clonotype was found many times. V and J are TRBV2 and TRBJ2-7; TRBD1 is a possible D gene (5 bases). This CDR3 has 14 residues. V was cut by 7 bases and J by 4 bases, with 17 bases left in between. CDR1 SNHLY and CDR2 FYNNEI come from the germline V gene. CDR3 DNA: TGTGCCAGCAAAGGTCCCAGGGCCCCTTACGAGCAGTACTTC. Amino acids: CASKGPRAPYEQYF.

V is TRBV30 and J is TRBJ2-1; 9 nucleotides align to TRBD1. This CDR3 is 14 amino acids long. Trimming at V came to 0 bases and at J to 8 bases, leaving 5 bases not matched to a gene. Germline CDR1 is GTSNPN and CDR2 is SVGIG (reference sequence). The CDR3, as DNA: TGTGCCTGGAGTGTGTGGACAGGGGTGGATGAGCAGTTCTTC. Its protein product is CAWSVWTGVDEQFF.

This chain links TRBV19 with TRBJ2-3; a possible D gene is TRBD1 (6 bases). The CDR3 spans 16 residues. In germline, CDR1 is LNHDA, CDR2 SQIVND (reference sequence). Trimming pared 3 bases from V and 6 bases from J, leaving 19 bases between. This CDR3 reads CASSMKGSGAMDTQYF. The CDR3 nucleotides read TGTGCCAGTAGTATGAAGGGGTCAGGGGCGATGGATACGCAGTATTTT.

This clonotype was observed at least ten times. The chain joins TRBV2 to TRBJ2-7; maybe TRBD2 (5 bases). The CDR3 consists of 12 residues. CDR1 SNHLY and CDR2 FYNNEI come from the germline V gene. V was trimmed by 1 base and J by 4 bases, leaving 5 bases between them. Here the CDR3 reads CASSEERYEQYF. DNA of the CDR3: TGTGCCAGCAGTGAAGAGCGGTACGAGCAGTACTTC.

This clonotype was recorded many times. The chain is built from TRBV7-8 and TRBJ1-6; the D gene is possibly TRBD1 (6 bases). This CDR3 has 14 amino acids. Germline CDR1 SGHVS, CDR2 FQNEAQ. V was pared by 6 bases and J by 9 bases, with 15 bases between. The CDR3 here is CASSFTGSGSPLHF. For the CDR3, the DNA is TGTGCCAGCAGTTTTACAGGGTCTGGTTCACCCCTCCACTTT.

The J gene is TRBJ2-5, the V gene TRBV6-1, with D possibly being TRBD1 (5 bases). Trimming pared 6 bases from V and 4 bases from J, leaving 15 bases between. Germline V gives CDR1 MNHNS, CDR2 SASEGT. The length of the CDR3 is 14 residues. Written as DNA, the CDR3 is TGTGCCAGCAGAGCCCTCCGGACAAGAGAGACCCAGTACTTC. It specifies CASRALRTRETQYF.

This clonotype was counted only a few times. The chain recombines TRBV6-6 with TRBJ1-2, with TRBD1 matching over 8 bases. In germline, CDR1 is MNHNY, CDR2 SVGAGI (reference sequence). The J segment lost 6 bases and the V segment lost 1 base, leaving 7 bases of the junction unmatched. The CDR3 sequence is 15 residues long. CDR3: CASSYLTGQGDGYTF. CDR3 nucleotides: TGTGCCAGCAGTTACTTAACCGGACAGGGAGATGGCTACACCTTC.

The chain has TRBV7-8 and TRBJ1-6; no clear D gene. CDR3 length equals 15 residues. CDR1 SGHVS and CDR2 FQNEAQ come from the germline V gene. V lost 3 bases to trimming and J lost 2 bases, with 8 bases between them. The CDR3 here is CASSFREPYNSPLHF. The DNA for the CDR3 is TGTGCCAGCAGCTTCCGGGAACCCTATAATTCACCCCTCCACTTT.

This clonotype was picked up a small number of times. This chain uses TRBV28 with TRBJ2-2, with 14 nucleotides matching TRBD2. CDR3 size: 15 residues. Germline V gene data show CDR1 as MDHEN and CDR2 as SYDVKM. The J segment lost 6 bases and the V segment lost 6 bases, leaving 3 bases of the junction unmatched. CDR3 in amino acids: CASRPTSGRAGELFF. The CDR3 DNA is TGTGCCAGCAGGCCGACTAGCGGGAGGGCCGGGGAGCTGTTTTTT.

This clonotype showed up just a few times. DNA of the CDR3: TGTGCCAGCAGTCCCGGGACCCTATACTATGGCTACACCTTC. Protein product: CASSPGTLYYGYTF. The V call is TRBV27, the J call TRBJ1-2, with D perhaps TRBD1 (5 bases). The V end was cut by 5 bases, the J end by 3 bases, with 13 bases between. Germline V gene lookup returns CDR1 MNHEY and CDR2 SMNVEV (reference sequence). The CDR3 runs 14 residues.

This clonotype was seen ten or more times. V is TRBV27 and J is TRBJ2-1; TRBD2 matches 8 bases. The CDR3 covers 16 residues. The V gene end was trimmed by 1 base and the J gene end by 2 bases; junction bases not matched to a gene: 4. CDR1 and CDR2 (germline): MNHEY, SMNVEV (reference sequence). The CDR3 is CASSLWGGGTYNEQFF. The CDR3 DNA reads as TGTGCCAGCAGTTTATGGGGCGGGGGGACCTACAATGAGCAGTTCTTC.

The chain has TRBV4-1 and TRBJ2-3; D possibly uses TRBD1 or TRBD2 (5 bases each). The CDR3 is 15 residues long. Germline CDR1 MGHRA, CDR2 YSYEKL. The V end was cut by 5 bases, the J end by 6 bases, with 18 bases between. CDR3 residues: CASSSRGPGEDTQYF. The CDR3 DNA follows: TGCGCCAGCAGCTCAAGGGGACCCGGCGAGGATACGCAGTATTTT.

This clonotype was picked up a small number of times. The CDR3: CASIAQANTGELFF. Here the CDR3 DNA reads TGTGCCAGCATAGCCCAGGCGAACACCGGGGAGCTGTTTTTT. This chain joins TRBV12-3 or TRBV12-4 and TRBJ2-2; D not certain. The CDR3 totals 14 residues. V lost 7 bases to trimming and J lost 0 bases, with 9 bases between them.

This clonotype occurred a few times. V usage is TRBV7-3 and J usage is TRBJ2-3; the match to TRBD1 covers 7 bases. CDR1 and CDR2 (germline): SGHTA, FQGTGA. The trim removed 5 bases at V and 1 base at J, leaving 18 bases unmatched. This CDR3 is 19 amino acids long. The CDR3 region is CASSTKPGQLTTGTDTQYF. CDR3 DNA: TGTGCCAGCAGCACCAAACCGGGACAGCTGACTACAGGCACAGATACGCAGTATTTT.